This TCR beta chain came from a study of T cell responses to AZD1222 COVID-19 vaccine listed by TCRdb under 2021. Regarding the study in general: Because spike-specific TCR depth and breadth did not differ between the two schedules, AZD1222 recipients who got a second dose at roughly 4 weeks were pooled with those who got a second dose at roughly 12 weeks. A total of 233 trial participants underwent TCR sequencing, of whom more than 200 had received two doses of AZD1222 and around 25 had received two doses of the MenACWY control vaccine. Trial participants were enrolled into age subgroups of 18-55, 56-69 and 70-plus years, which contained about 150, 28 and 57 TCR-sequenced participants, respectively.

The CDR3 regions of human TCRbeta chains were analyzed by immunosequencing. For the original study's pipeline: TCRs in the repertoires were matched against a reference library of SARS-CoV-2-specific TCRs that had been generated with the MIRA antigen-specificity platform. Breadth meant the fraction of unique TCRs that were SARS-CoV-2-associated, whereas depth meant the fraction of total T cells that were SARS-CoV-2-associated. Using the MIRA data, every spike-specific TCR was mapped to the spike region that the TCR reacted to and assigned to either a CD4 or a CD8 class. Log10-transformed breadth and depth values were compared by one-way ANOVA with Sidak's multiple comparisons tests. TCRdb holds this immuneACCESS table with in-frame rearrangements only. Some clones are missing; in checked studies, unresolved V genes explain under half, and the rest has no known cause. V and J calls plus clone size are reproduced from that table; the DNA served to infer D and trimming. The table for this sample lists 90,000 to 120,000 clones; about 87% of them were counted only once. Of the sample, approximately 3.3% is held by the ten largest clones.

This clone was counted between two and nine times. No antigen is known for it. No base quality information exists; no much larger clone differs at one position. Broad study findings and their caveats: The vaccine-associated CD4 TCRs covered the entire spike protein, and the dominant responses fell in regions 160-218 and 743-854. Because no samples from the day 14 peak response were available, repertoires could be characterized only after the peak T cell response. In the small 56-69-year group, the increase in depth fell short of significance, most likely because of low power. A significant rise in spike-specific TCR breadth and depth was observed after two AZD1222 doses relative to day 0 and relative to MenACWY recipients. Participants were mostly white British, with more females than males. The authors suggested clonal diversity may have been underestimated. Reportedly, almost half of the unique spike-specific TCRs recognized epitopes lying outside the regions that are mutated in the B.1.351 and B.1.1.7 variants. Conclusions about previously exposed vaccinees are limited because only a handful of AZD1222 recipients were SARS-CoV-2 seropositive at baseline.

Counted from cysteine to phenylalanine, this CDR3 has 13 amino acids. Just the 39-base CDR3 DNA is kept, in frame starting at base 1. V is clipped by 3 bases and J by 4 bases, and the sequence between their germline boundaries is 9 bases long. CDR1 SNHLY and CDR2 FYNNEI were looked up in the germline V gene. The time point label corresponds to: baseline before first vaccination. The vaccinee samples were drawn from two UK trials, COV001 and COV002, one of which was a single-blind randomized controlled phase 2/3 trial testing AZD1222 (ChAdOx1 nCoV-19) in healthy adults. For TCRbeta chain sequencing, PBMC samples were collected from trial participants at day 0 and at day 28 after the second dose.

The sequence joins TRBV2 to TRBJ1-1; confidence is insufficient to name the D gene. This TCR came from an adult in good health. The sequencing used peripheral blood, collected on day 0 of AZD1222 vaccination. The CDR3 reads CASSDFRGTEAFF. The nucleotide sequence reads as follows: TGTGCCAGCAGTGATTTCCGCGGCACTGAAGCTTTCTTT. The CDR3 plus the reference TRBV2 and TRBJ1-1 genes for the other parts give the full variable domain: EPEVTQTPSHQVTQMGQEVILRCVPISNHLYFYWYRQILGQKVEFLVSFYNNEISEKSEIFDDQFSVERPDGSNFTLKIRSTKLEDSAMYFCASSDFRGTEAFFGQGTRLTVV.